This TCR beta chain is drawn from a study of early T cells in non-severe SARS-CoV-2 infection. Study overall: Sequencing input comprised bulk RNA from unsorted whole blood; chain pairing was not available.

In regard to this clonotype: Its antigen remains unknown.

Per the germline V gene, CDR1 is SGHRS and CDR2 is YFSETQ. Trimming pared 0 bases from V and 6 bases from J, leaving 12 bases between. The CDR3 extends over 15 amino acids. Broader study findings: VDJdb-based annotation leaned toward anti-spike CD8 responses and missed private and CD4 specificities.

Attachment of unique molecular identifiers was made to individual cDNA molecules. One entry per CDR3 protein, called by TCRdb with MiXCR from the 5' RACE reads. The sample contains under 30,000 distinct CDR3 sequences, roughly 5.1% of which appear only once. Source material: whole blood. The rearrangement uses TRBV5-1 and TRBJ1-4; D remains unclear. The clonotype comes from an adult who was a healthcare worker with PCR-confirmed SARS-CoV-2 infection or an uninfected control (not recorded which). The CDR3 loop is CASSLGAGWDEKLFF. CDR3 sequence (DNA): TGCGCCAGCAGCTTGGGGGCAGGTTGGGATGAAAAACTGTTTTTT.